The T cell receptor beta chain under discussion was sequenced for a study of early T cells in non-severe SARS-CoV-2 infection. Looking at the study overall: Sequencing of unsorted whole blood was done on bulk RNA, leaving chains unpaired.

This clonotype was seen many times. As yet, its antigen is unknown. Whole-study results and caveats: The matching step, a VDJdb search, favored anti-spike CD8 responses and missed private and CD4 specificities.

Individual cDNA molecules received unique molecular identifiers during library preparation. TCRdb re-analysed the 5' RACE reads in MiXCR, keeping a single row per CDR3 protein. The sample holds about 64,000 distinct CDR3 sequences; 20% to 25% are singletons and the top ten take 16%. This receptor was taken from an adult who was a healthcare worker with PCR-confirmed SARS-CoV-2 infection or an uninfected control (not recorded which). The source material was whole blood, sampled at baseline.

CDR3 sequence (DNA): TGTGCCAGCAGCTCACGGACCGGGGCTAGCGTGAACAATGAGCAGTTCTTC. Encoded protein: CASSSRTGASVNNEQFF. V gene TRBV7-2 combines with J gene TRBJ2-1, with D perhaps TRBD2 (6 bases). Trimming took 4 bases from V and 5 from J, leaving 21 bases between them. CDR3 length equals 17 residues. Germline lookup yields CDR1 SGHTA and CDR2 FQGNSA. The full variable domain, in which reference TRBV7-2 and TRBJ2-1 provide the parts outside the CDR3, is GAGVSQSPSNKVTEKGKDVELRCDPISGHTALYWYRQSLGQGLEFLIYFQGNSAPDKSGLPSDRFSAERTGGSVSTLTIQRTQQEDSAVYLCASSSRTGASVNNEQFFGPGTRLTVL.